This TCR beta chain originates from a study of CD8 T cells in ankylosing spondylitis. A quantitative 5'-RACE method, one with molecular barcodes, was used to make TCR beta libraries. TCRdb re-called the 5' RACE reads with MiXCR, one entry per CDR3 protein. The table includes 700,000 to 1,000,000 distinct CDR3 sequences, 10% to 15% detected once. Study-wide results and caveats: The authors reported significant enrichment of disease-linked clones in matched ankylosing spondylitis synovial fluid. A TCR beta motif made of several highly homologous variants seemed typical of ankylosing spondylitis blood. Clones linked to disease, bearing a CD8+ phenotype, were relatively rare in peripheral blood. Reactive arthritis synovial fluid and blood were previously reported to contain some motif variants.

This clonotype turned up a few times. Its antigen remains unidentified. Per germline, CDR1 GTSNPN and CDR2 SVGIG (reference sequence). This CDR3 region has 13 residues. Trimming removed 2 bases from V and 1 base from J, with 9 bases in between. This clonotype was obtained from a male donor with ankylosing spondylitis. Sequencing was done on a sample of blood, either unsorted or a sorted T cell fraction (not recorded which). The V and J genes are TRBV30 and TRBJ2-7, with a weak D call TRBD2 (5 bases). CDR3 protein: CAWSSGVSYEQYF. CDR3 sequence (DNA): TGTGCCTGGAGTTCCGGGGTTTCCTACGAGCAGTACTTC. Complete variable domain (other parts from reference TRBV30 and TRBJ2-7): SQTIHQWPATLVQPVGSPLSLECTVEGTSNPNLYWYRQAAGRGLQLLFYSVGIGQISSEVPQNLSASRPQDRQFILSSKKLLLSDSGFYLCAWSSGVSYEQYFGPGTRLTVT.